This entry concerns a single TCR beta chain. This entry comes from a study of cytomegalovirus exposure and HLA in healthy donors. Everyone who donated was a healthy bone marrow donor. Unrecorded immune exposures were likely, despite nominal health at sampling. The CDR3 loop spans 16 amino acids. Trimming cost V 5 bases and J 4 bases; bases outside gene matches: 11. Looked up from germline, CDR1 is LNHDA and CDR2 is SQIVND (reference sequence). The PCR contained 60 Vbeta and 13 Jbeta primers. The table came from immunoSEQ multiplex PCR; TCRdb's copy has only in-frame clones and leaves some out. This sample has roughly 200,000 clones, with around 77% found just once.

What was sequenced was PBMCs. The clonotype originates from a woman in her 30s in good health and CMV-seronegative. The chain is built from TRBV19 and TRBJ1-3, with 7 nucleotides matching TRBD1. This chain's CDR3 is CASSHTGDSSGNTIYF. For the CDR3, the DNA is TGTGCCAGTAGTCATACAGGGGACTCCTCCGGAAACACCATATATTTT. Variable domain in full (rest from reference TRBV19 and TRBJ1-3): DGGITQSPKYLFRKEGQNVTLSCEQNLNHDAMYWYRQDPGQGLRLIYYSQIVNDFQKGDIAEGYSVSREKKESFPLTVTSAQKNPTAFYLCASSHTGDSSGNTIYFGEGSWLTVV.